Listed below are T cell receptor beta chains from one sample, sequenced in a study of OX40 agonist ivuxolimab in advanced cancers. This table comes from immunoSEQ multiplex PCR, and its TCRdb copy is limited to in-frame clones, with some not included. This table has approximately 90,000 clones, 70% to 90% appearing once. The material was CD4+ or CD8+ T cells sorted from blood, obtained in a trial of the OX40 agonist ivuxolimab. The receptors derive from an adult with an advanced solid tumor such as melanoma, head and neck, liver or kidney cancer. Both conserved end residues are part of each CDR3. The D gene is left open where the match is weak. Rows may omit the clone size; those that give it use once, few, many or a size class.

v_call,j_call,clone_size,d_call,cdr3_aa,cdr3_nt
TRBV6-1,TRBJ2-6,-,-,CASRTGRTGANVLTF,TGTGCCAGCAGAACAGGGCGGACTGGGGCCAACGTCCTGACTTTC
TRBV11-2,TRBJ2-3,-,-,CASSEGVGRGTDTQYF,TGTGCCAGCAGCGAAGGGGTCGGGCGCGGCACAGATACGCAGTATTTT
TRBV7-2,TRBJ2-5,-,-,CASSLVKETQYF,TGTGCCAGCAGCTTAGTAAAAGAGACCCAGTACTTC
TRBV13,TRBJ1-4,-,TRBD1,CASSLTGENEKLFF,TGTGCCAGCAGCTTGACAGGGGAAAATGAAAAACTGTTTTTT
TRBV13,TRBJ1-2,-,-,CASGDRTGYTF,TGTGCCAGCGGTGACAGAACTGGCTACACCTTC
TRBV5-1,TRBJ2-7,once,TRBD2,CASSSTSGGTGEQYF,TGCGCCAGCAGCTCGACTAGCGGGGGGACTGGGGAGCAGTACTTC
TRBV11-3,TRBJ2-3,once,TRBD1,CASSSRTGIGTTDTQYF,TGTGCCAGCAGCTCTCGGACAGGGATTGGGACCACAGATACGCAGTATTTT
TRBV5-4,TRBJ1-2,once,TRBD1,CASSRQGTNYGYTF,TGTGCCAGCAGTCGACAGGGAACTAACTATGGCTACACCTTC
TRBV7-6,TRBJ1-4,-,TRBD1,CASSPFRGLSTNEKLFF,TGTGCCAGCAGCCCCTTCAGGGGGCTTTCGACTAATGAAAAACTGTTTTTT
TRBV18,TRBJ2-5,-,-,CASSPGGRQETQYF,TGTGCCAGCTCCCCAGGTGGGCGCCAAGAGACCCAGTACTTC
TRBV7-6,TRBJ2-7,-,TRBD2,CASSPGRGYEQYF,TGTGCCAGCAGCCCAGGGAGGGGATACGAGCAGTACTTC
TRBV9,TRBJ1-5,few,-,CASSVTPGLNQPQHF,TGTGCCAGCAGCGTAACTCCAGGCCTTAATCAGCCCCAGCATTTT
TRBV18,TRBJ2-5,-,-,CASSPSFGDIQETQYF,TGTGCCAGCTCACCTTCGTTCGGGGACATACAAGAGACCCAGTACTTC
TRBV7-2,TRBJ2-3,once,-,CASSLRLGPSYTQYF,TGTGCCAGCAGCCTTCGACTCGGGCCCAGTTATACGCAGTATTTT
TRBV6-6,TRBJ2-7,-,-,CASSYSNPKTYEQYF,TGTGCCAGCAGTTACTCGAACCCGAAAACCTACGAGCAGTACTTC
TRBV19,TRBJ1-2,once,-,CASSEQAGRRANYGYTF,TGTGCCAGTAGTGAACAGGCGGGCAGGAGAGCTAACTATGGCTACACCTTC
TRBV2,TRBJ2-7,-,TRBD1,CASSGTGNEQYF,TGTGCCAGCAGCGGGACAGGAAACGAGCAGTACTTC
TRBV12-5,TRBJ2-2,few,TRBD1,CATPGQGLGGELFF,TGTGCTACCCCGGGACAGGGATTAGGCGGGGAGCTGTTTTTT
TRBV5-6,TRBJ1-6,-,-,CASSYRDSYNSPLHF,TGTGCCAGCAGCTACAGGGACTCCTATAATTCACCCCTCCACTTT
TRBV4-1,TRBJ1-6,-,-,CASSQEIRTESNSPLHF,TGCGCCAGCAGCCAAGAGATTCGGACAGAGAGTAATTCACCCCTCCACTTT
TRBV6-1,TRBJ2-5,-,-,CASSEGGGSETQYF,TGTGCCAGCAGTGAAGGCGGAGGGTCGGAGACCCAGTACTTC
TRBV6-4,TRBJ1-1,few,-,CASSDSGRSLKAFF,TGTGCCAGCAGTGACTCGGGCCGTTCCCTTAAAGCTTTCTTT
TRBV10-3,TRBJ1-1,-,-,CAISESGQGKAFF,TGTGCCATCAGTGAGTCGGGGCAGGGGAAAGCTTTCTTT
TRBV5-1,TRBJ1-1,-,-,CASHWGWGMNTEAFF,TGCGCCAGCCACTGGGGGTGGGGCATGAACACTGAAGCTTTCTTT
TRBV20-1,TRBJ2-5,once,-,CSARWEETQYF,TGCAGTGCTAGATGGGAGGAGACCCAGTACTTC
TRBV14,TRBJ2-3,-,TRBD2,CASSQILAGVDTQYF,TGTGCCAGCAGCCAGATACTAGCGGGGGTTGATACGCAGTATTTT
TRBV10-2,TRBJ2-1,-,TRBD2,CASSDPGGGGRNEQFF,TGCGCCAGCAGTGATCCGGGCGGGGGGGGCCGTAATGAGCAGTTCTTC
TRBV10-1,TRBJ1-2,-,-,CASSESPLGLQENYGYTF,TGCGCCAGCAGTGAGTCCCCATTAGGGCTCCAGGAAAACTATGGCTACACCTTC
TRBV6-1,TRBJ1-2,once,-,CASSARGEANYGYTF,TGTGCCAGCAGTGCGAGAGGGGAGGCCAACTATGGCTACACCTTC
TRBV19,TRBJ1-3,few,TRBD1,CASSTGTDFGNTIYF,TGTGCCAGTAGTACCGGGACAGACTTTGGAAACACCATATATTTT
TRBV7-9,TRBJ1-1,once,-,CASSPLMNTEAFF,TGTGCCAGCAGCCCCCTCATGAACACTGAAGCTTTCTTT
TRBV28,TRBJ2-7,once,TRBD1,CASAYQGTGSSYEQYF,TGTGCCAGCGCTTATCAGGGGACAGGAAGCTCCTACGAGCAGTACTTC
TRBV11-2,TRBJ2-3,once,TRBD1,CASSPWTGKTDTQYF,TGTGCCAGCAGTCCATGGACAGGGAAGACAGATACGCAGTATTTT
TRBV11-2,TRBJ1-3,once,-,CASSLTGFSGNTIYF,TGTGCCAGCAGCCTTACAGGGTTTTCTGGAAACACCATATATTTT
TRBV5-1,TRBJ1-1,-,-,CASSLNLDEAEAFF,TGCGCCAGCAGCTTGAATTTAGATGAGGCTGAAGCTTTCTTT
TRBV6-5,TRBJ2-7,-,-,CASSQINRGGEQYF,TGTGCCAGCAGCCAGATCAACAGGGGAGGCGAGCAGTACTTC
TRBV6-4,TRBJ1-1,once,TRBD1,CASSEPAGGARNTEAFF,TGTGCCAGCAGTGAACCCGCAGGGGGGGCGCGGAACACTGAAGCTTTCTTT
TRBV6-5,TRBJ1-6,-,TRBD1,CASSYLGQGISPLHF,TGTGCCAGCAGTTATCTTGGACAGGGGATTTCACCCCTCCACTTT
TRBV30,TRBJ2-5,-,-,CAWEARGTQYF,TGTGCCTGGGAGGCGCGGGGGACCCAGTACTTC
TRBV5-1,TRBJ2-7,-,-,CASSTTGTDPYEQYF,TGCGCCAGCAGCACAACCGGGACGGACCCCTACGAGCAGTACTTC
TRBV2,TRBJ1-1,-,TRBD1,CASPRRGDRGNTEAFF,TGTGCCAGCCCCCGAAGGGGTGACAGGGGTAACACTGAAGCTTTCTTT
TRBV5-5,TRBJ1-3,-,-,CASSFGVSGNTIYF,TGTGCCAGCAGCTTTGGGGTCTCTGGAAACACCATATATTTT
TRBV4-3,TRBJ2-3,-,TRBD2,CASSQDSGRGGRVDTQYF,TGCGCCAGCAGCCAAGATAGCGGGAGGGGGGGCCGGGTAGATACGCAGTATTTT
TRBV30,TRBJ1-6,-,-,CAWSVKGNNSPLHF,TGTGCCTGGAGTGTAAAGGGGAATAATTCACCCCTCCACTTT
TRBV19,TRBJ1-6,-,TRBD1,CASSEGGPNSPLHF,TGTGCCAGTAGTGAAGGGGGCCCGAATTCACCCCTCCACTTT
TRBV28,TRBJ1-2,-,-,CASSVTGFAKNYGYTF,TGTGCCAGCAGCGTAACAGGGTTCGCGAAAAACTATGGCTACACCTTC
TRBV5-8,TRBJ1-5,-,-,CASSQEGQRNQPQHF,TGTGCCAGCAGCCAAGAGGGCCAACGTAATCAGCCCCAGCATTTT
TRBV10-1,TRBJ2-1,once,TRBD2,CASSSIAGGPRGEQFF,TGCGCCAGCAGTAGTATAGCGGGGGGGCCTCGAGGTGAGCAGTTCTTC
TRBV10-2,TRBJ2-7,-,-,CASSGSGGTYEQYF,TGCGCCAGCAGCGGGTCGGGCGGTACCTACGAGCAGTACTTC
TRBV11-2,TRBJ1-1,-,TRBD1,CASSFNRGGTEAFF,TGTGCCAGCAGCTTTAACAGGGGAGGCACTGAAGCTTTCTTT
TRBV7-9,TRBJ1-1,-,-,CASSLLAGPNTEAFF,TGTGCCAGCAGCTTATTGGCAGGCCCGAACACTGAAGCTTTCTTT
TRBV5-4,TRBJ2-1,-,-,CASSSLQEQFF,TGTGCCAGCAGCAGCCTTCAAGAGCAGTTCTTC
TRBV10-3,TRBJ1-3,-,-,CAIRAVTRSGNTIYF,TGTGCCATCAGGGCAGTTACACGCTCTGGAAACACCATATATTTT
TRBV2,TRBJ2-3,-,TRBD2,CASSVPSGGRQDTQYF,TGTGCCAGCAGTGTACCTAGCGGGGGGCGCCAAGATACGCAGTATTTT
TRBV7-2,TRBJ2-5,-,TRBD1,CASSSRQGAGETQYF,TGTGCCAGCAGTTCACGACAGGGGGCCGGAGAGACCCAGTACTTC